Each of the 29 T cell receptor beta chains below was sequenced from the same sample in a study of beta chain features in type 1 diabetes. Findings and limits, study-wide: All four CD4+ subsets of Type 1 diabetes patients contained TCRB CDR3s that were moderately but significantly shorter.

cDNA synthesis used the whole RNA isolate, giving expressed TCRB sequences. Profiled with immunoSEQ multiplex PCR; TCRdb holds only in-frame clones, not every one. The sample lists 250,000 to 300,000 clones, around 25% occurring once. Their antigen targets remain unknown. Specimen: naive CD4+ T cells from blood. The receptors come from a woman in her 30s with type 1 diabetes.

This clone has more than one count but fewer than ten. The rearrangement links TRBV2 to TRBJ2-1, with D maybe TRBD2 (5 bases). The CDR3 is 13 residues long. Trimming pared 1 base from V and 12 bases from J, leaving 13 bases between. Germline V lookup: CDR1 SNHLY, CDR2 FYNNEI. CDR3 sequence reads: CASSEEVGKMQFF. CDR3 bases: TGTGCCAGCAGTGAAGAGGTCGGGAAGATGCAGTTCTTC.

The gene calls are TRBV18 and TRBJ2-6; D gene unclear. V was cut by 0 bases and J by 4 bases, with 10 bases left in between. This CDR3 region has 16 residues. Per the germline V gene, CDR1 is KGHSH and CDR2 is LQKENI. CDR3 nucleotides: TGTGCCAGCTCACCACCGAGTCCGTCGGGGGCCAACGTCCTGACTTTC. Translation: CASSPPSPSGANVLTF.

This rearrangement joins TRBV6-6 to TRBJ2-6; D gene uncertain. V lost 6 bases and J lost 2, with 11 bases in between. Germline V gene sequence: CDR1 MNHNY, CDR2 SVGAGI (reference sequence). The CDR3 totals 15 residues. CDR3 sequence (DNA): TGTGCCAGCAGCCCTGGCCAGGCTGGGGCCAACGTCCTGACTTTC. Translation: CASSPGQAGANVLTF.

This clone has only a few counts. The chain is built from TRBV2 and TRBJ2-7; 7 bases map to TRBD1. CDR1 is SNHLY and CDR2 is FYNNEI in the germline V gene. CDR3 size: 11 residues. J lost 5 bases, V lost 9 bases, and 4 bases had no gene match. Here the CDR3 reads CARGQADEQYF. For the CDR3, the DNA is TGTGCCAGAGGACAGGCCGACGAGCAGTACTTC.

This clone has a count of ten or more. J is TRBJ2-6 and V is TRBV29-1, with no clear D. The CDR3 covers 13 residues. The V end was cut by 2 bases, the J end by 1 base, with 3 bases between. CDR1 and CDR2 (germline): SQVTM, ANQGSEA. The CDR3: CSVERSGANVLTF. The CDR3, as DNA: TGCAGCGTTGAACGGTCTGGGGCCAACGTCCTGACTTTC.

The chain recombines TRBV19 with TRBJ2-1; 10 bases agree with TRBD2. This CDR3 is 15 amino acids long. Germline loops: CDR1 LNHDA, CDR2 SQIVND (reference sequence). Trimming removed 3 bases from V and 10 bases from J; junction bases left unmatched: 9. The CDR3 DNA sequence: TGTGCCAGTAGTATGTTAGCGGGAGGAGTCCAGGAGCAGTTCTTC. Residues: CASSMLAGGVQEQFF.

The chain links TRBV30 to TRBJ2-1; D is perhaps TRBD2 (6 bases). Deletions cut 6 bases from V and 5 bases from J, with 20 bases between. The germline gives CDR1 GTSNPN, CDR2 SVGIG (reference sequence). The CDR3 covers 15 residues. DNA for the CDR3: TGTGCCTGTGGATTGGGAGCGGGTATAGACAATGAGCAGTTCTTC. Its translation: CACGLGAGIDNEQFF.

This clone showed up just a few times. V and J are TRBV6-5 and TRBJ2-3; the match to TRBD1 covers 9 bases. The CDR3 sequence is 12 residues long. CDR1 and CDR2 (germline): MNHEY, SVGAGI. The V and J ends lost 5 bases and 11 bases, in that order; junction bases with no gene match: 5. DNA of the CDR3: TGTGCCAGCAGTCAACAGGGGGCGAAGCAGTATTTT. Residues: CASSQQGAKQYF.

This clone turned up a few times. In DNA, the CDR3 is TGTGCCAGCAGCTTAGGGGGGACTTCCTACAATGAGCAGTTCTTC. Protein product: CASSLGGTSYNEQFF. V and J are TRBV7-2 and TRBJ2-1; possible D gene TRBD2, 6 bases. Germline V CDR1 and CDR2: SGHTA, FQGNSA. With 1 base removed from V and 1 base from J, the gap between germline ends came to 8 bases. The CDR3 is made up of 15 amino acids.

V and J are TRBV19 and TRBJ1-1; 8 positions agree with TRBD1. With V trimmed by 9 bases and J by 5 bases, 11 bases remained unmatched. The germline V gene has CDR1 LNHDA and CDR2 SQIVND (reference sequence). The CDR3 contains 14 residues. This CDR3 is CASETTGAGTEAFF. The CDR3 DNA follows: TGTGCCAGCGAAACGACAGGGGCAGGGACTGAAGCTTTCTTT.

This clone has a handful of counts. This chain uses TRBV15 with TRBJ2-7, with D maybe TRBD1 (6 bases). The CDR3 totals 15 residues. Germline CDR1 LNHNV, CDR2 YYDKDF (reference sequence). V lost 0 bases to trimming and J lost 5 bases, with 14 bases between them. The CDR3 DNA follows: TGTGCCACCAGCAGAGAAGGGGGAAGATCCCACGAGCAGTACTTC. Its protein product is CATSREGGRSHEQYF.

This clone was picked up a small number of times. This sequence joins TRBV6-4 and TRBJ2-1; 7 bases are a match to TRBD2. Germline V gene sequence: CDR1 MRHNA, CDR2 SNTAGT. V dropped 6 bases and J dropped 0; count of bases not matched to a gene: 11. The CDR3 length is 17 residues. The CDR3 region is CASSQRAGVLSYNEQFF. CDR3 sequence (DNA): TGTGCCAGCAGCCAGAGGGCGGGAGTCCTCTCCTACAATGAGCAGTTCTTC.

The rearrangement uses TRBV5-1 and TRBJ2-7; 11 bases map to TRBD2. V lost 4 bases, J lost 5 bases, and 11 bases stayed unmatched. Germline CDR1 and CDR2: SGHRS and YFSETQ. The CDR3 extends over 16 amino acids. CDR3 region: CASSPSLAGGYHEQYF. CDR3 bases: TGCGCCAGCAGCCCGTCGCTAGCGGGAGGTTACCACGAGCAGTACTTC.

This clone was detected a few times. The CDR3: CASSTGSNQPQHF. The CDR3 DNA is TGCGCCAGCAGCACGGGGAGCAATCAGCCCCAGCATTTT. The V gene is TRBV4-1, the J gene TRBJ1-5; unclear D gene. Per the germline V gene, CDR1 is MGHRA and CDR2 is YSYEKL. The germline V and J ends were trimmed by 5 bases and 1 base, with 6 bases remaining between them. The CDR3 length is 13 residues.

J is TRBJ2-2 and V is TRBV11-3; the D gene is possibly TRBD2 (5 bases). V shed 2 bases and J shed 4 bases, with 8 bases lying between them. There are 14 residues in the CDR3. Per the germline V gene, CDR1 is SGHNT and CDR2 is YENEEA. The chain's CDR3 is CASSLRTSTGELFF. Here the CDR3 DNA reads TGTGCCAGCAGCTTAAGGACTTCCACCGGGGAGCTGTTTTTT.

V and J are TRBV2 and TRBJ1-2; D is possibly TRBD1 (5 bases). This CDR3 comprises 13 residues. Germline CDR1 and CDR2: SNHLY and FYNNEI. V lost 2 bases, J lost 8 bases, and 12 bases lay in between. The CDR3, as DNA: TGTGCCAGCAGTGAAATGGGGCCGGGCGGCTACACCTTC. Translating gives CASSEMGPGGYTF.

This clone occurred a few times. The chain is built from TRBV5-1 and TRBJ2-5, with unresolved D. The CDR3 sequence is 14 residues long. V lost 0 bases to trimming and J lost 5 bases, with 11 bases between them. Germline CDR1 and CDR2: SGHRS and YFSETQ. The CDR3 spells CASSLGPNGETQYF. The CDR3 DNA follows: TGCGCCAGCAGCTTGGGCCCCAACGGGGAGACCCAGTACTTC.

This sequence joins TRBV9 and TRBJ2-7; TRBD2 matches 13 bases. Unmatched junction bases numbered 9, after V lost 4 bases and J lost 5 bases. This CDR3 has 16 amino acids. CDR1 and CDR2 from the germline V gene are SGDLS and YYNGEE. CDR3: CASSPHTGTSGNEQYF. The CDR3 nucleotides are TGTGCCAGCAGCCCTCACACCGGGACTAGCGGGAACGAGCAGTACTTC.

The CDR3 sequence is CASRGMNTEAFF. The DNA of the CDR3 is TGTGCCAGCCGGGGGATGAACACTGAAGCTTTCTTT. The chain links TRBV25-1 to TRBJ1-1, with a tentative D call TRBD1 (5 bases). The V gene's germline CDR1 is MGHDK and CDR2 SYGVNS. The CDR3 length is 12 residues. Trimming left V 8 bases short and J 0 bases short, with 7 bases between.

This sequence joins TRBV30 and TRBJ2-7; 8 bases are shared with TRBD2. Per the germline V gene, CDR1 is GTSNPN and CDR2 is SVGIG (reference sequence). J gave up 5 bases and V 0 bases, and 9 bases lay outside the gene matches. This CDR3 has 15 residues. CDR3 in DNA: TGTGCCTGGAGTGTACCCAGCGGGAGCTTTGACGAGCAGTACTTC. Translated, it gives CAWSVPSGSFDEQYF.

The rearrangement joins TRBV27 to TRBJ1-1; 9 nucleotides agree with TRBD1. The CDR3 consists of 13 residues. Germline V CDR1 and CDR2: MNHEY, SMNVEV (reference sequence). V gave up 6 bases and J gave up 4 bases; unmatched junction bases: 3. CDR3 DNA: TGTGCCAGCAGGGGACAGGGTTTCACTGAAGCTTTCTTT. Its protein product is CASRGQGFTEAFF.

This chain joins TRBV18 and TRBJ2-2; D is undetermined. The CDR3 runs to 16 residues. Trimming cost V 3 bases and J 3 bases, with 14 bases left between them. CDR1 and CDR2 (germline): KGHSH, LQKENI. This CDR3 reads CASSPYAVWDTGELFF. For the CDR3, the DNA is TGTGCCAGCTCACCTTACGCGGTTTGGGACACCGGGGAGCTGTTTTTT.

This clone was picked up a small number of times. CDR3 DNA sequence: TGCAGCGCCAGGGTAGCTAATGAAAAACTGTTTTTT. Its translation is CSARVANEKLFF. The chain employs TRBV29-1 and TRBJ1-4; D is perhaps TRBD1 (5 bases). Germline-derived CDR1 and CDR2 are SQVTM and ANQGSEA. The CDR3 covers 12 residues. Trimming removed 7 bases at V and 3 bases at J, with 9 bases between. Full variable domain (missing parts from reference TRBV29-1 and TRBJ1-4): SAVISQKPSRDICQRGTSLTIQCQVDSQVTMMFWYRQQPGQSLTLIATANQGSEATYESGFVIDKFPISRPNLTFSTLTVSNMSPEDSSIYLCSARVANEKLFFGSGTQLSVL.

Here the CDR3 DNA reads TGCGCCAGCAGATCCGGGACAGGTGTAGGTCAGCCCCAGCATTTT. This codes for CASRSGTGVGQPQHF. The chain couples TRBV5-1 to TRBJ1-5, with TRBD1 matching 8 bases. This CDR3 contains 15 residues. Germline CDR1 is SGHRS and CDR2 is YFSETQ. V was pared by 5 bases and J by 6 bases, with 10 bases of the junction left unmatched.

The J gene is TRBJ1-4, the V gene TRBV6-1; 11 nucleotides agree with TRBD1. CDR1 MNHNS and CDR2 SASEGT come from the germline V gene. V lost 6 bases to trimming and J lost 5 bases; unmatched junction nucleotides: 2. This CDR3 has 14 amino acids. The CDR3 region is CASSRDRGNEKLFF. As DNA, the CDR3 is TGTGCCAGCAGCCGGGACAGGGGGAATGAAAAACTGTTTTTT.

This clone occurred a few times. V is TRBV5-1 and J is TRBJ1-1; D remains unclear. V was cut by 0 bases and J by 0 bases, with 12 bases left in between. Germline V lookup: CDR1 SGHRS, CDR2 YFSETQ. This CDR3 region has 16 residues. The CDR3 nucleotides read TGCGCCAGCAGCTTGGTGCCAGTCTCGCTGAACACTGAAGCTTTCTTT. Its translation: CASSLVPVSLNTEAFF.

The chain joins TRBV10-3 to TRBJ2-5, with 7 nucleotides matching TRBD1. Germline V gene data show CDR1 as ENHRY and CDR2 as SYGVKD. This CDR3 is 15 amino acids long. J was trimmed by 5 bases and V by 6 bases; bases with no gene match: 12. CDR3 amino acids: CAIRSPAGGRETQYF. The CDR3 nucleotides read TGTGCCATCAGAAGCCCAGCAGGGGGTCGGGAGACCCAGTACTTC.

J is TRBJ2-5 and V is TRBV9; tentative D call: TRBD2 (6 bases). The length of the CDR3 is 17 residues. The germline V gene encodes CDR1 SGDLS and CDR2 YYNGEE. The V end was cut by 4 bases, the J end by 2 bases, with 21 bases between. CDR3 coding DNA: TGTGCCAGCAGCTTTCCAAGGGACTCCTCCGAACAAGAGACCCAGTACTTC. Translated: CASSFPRDSSEQETQYF.

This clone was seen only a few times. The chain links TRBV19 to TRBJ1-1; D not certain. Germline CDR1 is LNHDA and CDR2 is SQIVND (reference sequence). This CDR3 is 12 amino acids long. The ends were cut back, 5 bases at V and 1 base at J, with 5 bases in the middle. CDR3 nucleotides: TGTGCCAGTAGTCGCAGGAACACTGAAGCTTTCTTT. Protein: CASSRRNTEAFF.